A selection of T cell receptor beta chains follows, all from one sample in a study of T cells after yellow fever vaccination. TCRdb re-derived calls from the 5' RACE reads in MiXCR, one entry per CDR3 protein. The table includes about 250,000 distinct CDR3 sequences, about 3.7% detected once. Here the sequenced sample was PBMCs, taken 15 days after the yellow fever booster vaccination. The origin of the receptors is a man younger than 30 who received the YFV17D yellow fever vaccine. CDR3s include the opening cysteine and the closing phenylalanine or tryptophan. A D gene is named only where the DNA matches it firmly. Not all rows give a size; the values are once, few, many and, for expanded clones, a class.

v_call: TRBV12-3/TRBV12-4; clone_size: many; d_call: TRBD1; j_call: TRBJ2-7; cdr3_nt: TGTGCCAGCAGCCACAGACAGGGAGACTACGAGCAGTACTTC; cdr3_aa: CASSHRQGDYEQYF
v_call: TRBV5-5; clone_size: many; d_call: -; j_call: TRBJ2-2; cdr3_nt: TGTGCCAGCAGCTCCGTGACAGGCACCGGGGAGCTGTTTTTT; cdr3_aa: CASSSVTGTGELFF
v_call: TRBV11-2; clone_size: many; d_call: -; j_call: TRBJ2-3; cdr3_nt: TGTGCCAGCAGTCGCCCTATAGATACGCAGTATTTT; cdr3_aa: CASSRPIDTQYF
v_call: TRBV15; clone_size: few; d_call: -; j_call: TRBJ1-4; cdr3_nt: TGTGCCACCAGCAGAGATAAGACATTCGGTGAAAAACTGTTTTTT; cdr3_aa: CATSRDKTFGEKLFF
v_call: TRBV4-3; clone_size: many; d_call: -; j_call: TRBJ1-2; cdr3_nt: TGCGCCAGCAGCCAAGGCAGGGCCTACACCTTC; cdr3_aa: CASSQGRAYTF
v_call: TRBV7-8; clone_size: many; d_call: TRBD1; j_call: TRBJ1-1; cdr3_nt: TGTGCCAGCAGCTTAGTTACAGGGGACACTGAAGCTTTCTTT; cdr3_aa: CASSLVTGDTEAFF
v_call: TRBV11-2; clone_size: many; d_call: -; j_call: TRBJ1-5; cdr3_nt: TGTGCCAGCAGCTTAGATCTATCGGGGTTCCAGCCCCAGCATTTT; cdr3_aa: CASSLDLSGFQPQHF
v_call: TRBV12-3/TRBV12-4; clone_size: many; d_call: -; j_call: TRBJ2-7; cdr3_nt: TGTGCCAGCAGTTTTGCGGGCGTCGGATACGAGCAGTACTTC; cdr3_aa: CASSFAGVGYEQYF
v_call: TRBV7-2; clone_size: few; d_call: TRBD1; j_call: TRBJ1-4; cdr3_nt: TGTGCCAGCAGCACTCCGGGACAGGGCTCCGGAACTAATGAAAAACTGTTTTTT; cdr3_aa: CASSTPGQGSGTNEKLFF
v_call: TRBV14; clone_size: many; d_call: -; j_call: TRBJ1-2; cdr3_nt: TGTGCCAGCAGCGGCAGGGGTGGGGATGGCTACACCTTC; cdr3_aa: CASSGRGGDGYTF
v_call: TRBV6-6; clone_size: many; d_call: -; j_call: TRBJ2-1; cdr3_nt: TGTGCCAGCAGTCCCCCGGGGGGCCTGGCAGACAATGAGCAGTTCTTC; cdr3_aa: CASSPPGGLADNEQFF
v_call: TRBV5-1; clone_size: many; d_call: -; j_call: TRBJ2-1; cdr3_nt: TGCGCCAGCAGATCAGAAAATTACAATGAGCAGTTCTTC; cdr3_aa: CASRSENYNEQFF
v_call: TRBV20-1; clone_size: many; d_call: -; j_call: TRBJ1-4; cdr3_nt: TGCAGTGCTAGAGATCCAGGAACAGGCAATGAAAAACTGTTTTTT; cdr3_aa: CSARDPGTGNEKLFF
v_call: TRBV19; clone_size: many; d_call: -; j_call: TRBJ2-1; cdr3_nt: TGTGCCAGTAGTATCAGCTCCTACAATGAGCAGTTCTTC; cdr3_aa: CASSISSYNEQFF
v_call: TRBV7-6; clone_size: many; d_call: -; j_call: TRBJ1-4; cdr3_nt: TGTGCCAGCAGCCGTACTCGGGGGGATGAAGAAAAACTGTTTTTT; cdr3_aa: CASSRTRGDEEKLFF
v_call: TRBV12-3/TRBV12-4; clone_size: many; d_call: -; j_call: TRBJ2-3; cdr3_nt: TGTGCCAGCAGCACCTCAGATACGCAGTATTTT; cdr3_aa: CASSTSDTQYF
v_call: TRBV12-3/TRBV12-4; clone_size: many; d_call: TRBD1; j_call: TRBJ1-4; cdr3_nt: TGTGCCAGCAGTCCGACAGGGGATGAAAAACTGTTTTTT; cdr3_aa: CASSPTGDEKLFF
v_call: TRBV5-1; clone_size: many; d_call: TRBD1; j_call: TRBJ2-7; cdr3_nt: TGCGCCAGCAGCTTTGAAGTGACAGGGACCTACGAGCAGTACTTC; cdr3_aa: CASSFEVTGTYEQYF
v_call: TRBV5-1; clone_size: many; d_call: -; j_call: TRBJ2-5; cdr3_nt: TGCGCCAGCAGCTTGGACGCAGGACAAGAGACCCAGTACTTC; cdr3_aa: CASSLDAGQETQYF
v_call: TRBV20-1; clone_size: many; d_call: TRBD1; j_call: TRBJ1-6; cdr3_nt: TGCAGTGCTAGAGAGGGGACAGGGAATTTAGCCCTCCACTTT; cdr3_aa: CSAREGTGNLALHF
v_call: TRBV29-1; clone_size: many; d_call: TRBD1; j_call: TRBJ2-5; cdr3_nt: TGCAGCGTTGAAGTCGGATTACAGGGGTTCGTCGAGACCCAGTACTTC; cdr3_aa: CSVEVGLQGFVETQYF
v_call: TRBV7-2; clone_size: many; d_call: -; j_call: TRBJ1-2; cdr3_nt: TGTGCCAGCAGCTTAGACGTGGAAGGCTACACCTTC; cdr3_aa: CASSLDVEGYTF
v_call: TRBV6-6; clone_size: many; d_call: -; j_call: TRBJ1-5; cdr3_nt: TGTGCCAGCAGTTACGCACTTGGACGCAATCAGCCCCAGCATTTT; cdr3_aa: CASSYALGRNQPQHF
v_call: TRBV29-1; clone_size: many; d_call: -; j_call: TRBJ1-2; cdr3_nt: TGCAGCGTGCCCTCCGGGGGAGGGTATGGCTACACCTTC; cdr3_aa: CSVPSGGGYGYTF
v_call: TRBV5-1; clone_size: many; d_call: -; j_call: TRBJ1-5; cdr3_nt: TGCGCCAGCAGCTCAGGGGATGGCAATCAGCCCCAGCATTTT; cdr3_aa: CASSSGDGNQPQHF
v_call: TRBV11-2; clone_size: many; d_call: -; j_call: TRBJ2-1; cdr3_nt: TGTGCCAGCAGCTTTCCTCTAGGTGAGCAGTTCTTC; cdr3_aa: CASSFPLGEQFF
v_call: TRBV7-2; clone_size: many; d_call: -; j_call: TRBJ2-5; cdr3_nt: TGTGCCAGCAGCCTAGTGGCAACTAGCATCCAGACCCAGTACTTC; cdr3_aa: CASSLVATSIQTQYF
v_call: TRBV6-5; clone_size: many; d_call: TRBD1; j_call: TRBJ1-1; cdr3_nt: TGTGCCAGCAGTTCCATCGACAGGGGGGGGTTCTCTGAAGCTTTCTTT; cdr3_aa: CASSSIDRGGFSEAFF
v_call: TRBV4-1; clone_size: many; d_call: TRBD1; j_call: TRBJ1-2; cdr3_nt: TGCGCCAGCAGCCAAGCCATCGACAGGGTGCAAAATGGCTACACCTTC; cdr3_aa: CASSQAIDRVQNGYTF
v_call: TRBV24-1; clone_size: few; d_call: TRBD1; j_call: TRBJ1-6; cdr3_nt: TGTGCCACCAGTGACAGCCGGACAGGGGGGAATTCACCCCTCCACTTT; cdr3_aa: CATSDSRTGGNSPLHF
v_call: TRBV19; clone_size: -; d_call: -; j_call: TRBJ1-6; cdr3_nt: TGTGCCAGTAGGGACGGACAGTTATCACCCCTCCACTTT; cdr3_aa: CASRDGQLSPLHF
v_call: TRBV18; clone_size: many; d_call: TRBD2; j_call: TRBJ2-1; cdr3_nt: TGTGCCAGCTCACCATCGCGGGGGGGCAATGAGCAGTTCTTC; cdr3_aa: CASSPSRGGNEQFF
v_call: TRBV5-5; clone_size: many; d_call: TRBD2; j_call: TRBJ2-1; cdr3_nt: TGTGCCAGCAGCTTCGGGGAGGGTTTAGGCTATGAGCAGTTCTTC; cdr3_aa: CASSFGEGLGYEQFF
v_call: TRBV30; clone_size: many; d_call: -; j_call: TRBJ1-5; cdr3_nt: TGTGCCTACCGGGACGGACGAGCCCAGCATTTT; cdr3_aa: CAYRDGRAQHF
v_call: TRBV6-6; clone_size: -; d_call: TRBD1; j_call: TRBJ1-6; cdr3_nt: TGTGCCAGCAGCCTTAAGCGGACAGGCTCACCCCTCCACTTT; cdr3_aa: CASSLKRTGSPLHF
v_call: TRBV18; clone_size: many; d_call: TRBD1; j_call: TRBJ2-7; cdr3_nt: TGTGCCAGCTCAAACAGGGGGCCCCCCTACGAGCAGTACTTC; cdr3_aa: CASSNRGPPYEQYF
v_call: TRBV14; clone_size: few; d_call: -; j_call: TRBJ2-2; cdr3_nt: TGTGCCAGCAGCCAATCGTATTTCAACCAGAACACCGGGGAGCTGTTTTTT; cdr3_aa: CASSQSYFNQNTGELFF
v_call: TRBV7-9; clone_size: many; d_call: -; j_call: TRBJ2-1; cdr3_nt: TGTGCCAGCAGCTTTCGGCGGGGGCATGAGCAGTTCTTC; cdr3_aa: CASSFRRGHEQFF
v_call: TRBV5-1; clone_size: many; d_call: -; j_call: TRBJ2-7; cdr3_nt: TGCGCCAGCAGCTTGGCTGGGTCCCCCTCGGGCTACGAGCAGTACTTC; cdr3_aa: CASSLAGSPSGYEQYF
v_call: TRBV5-1; clone_size: -; d_call: -; j_call: TRBJ2-2; cdr3_nt: TGCGCCAGCAGCGTCGACAGAAACACCGGGGAGCTGTTTTTT; cdr3_aa: CASSVDRNTGELFF
v_call: TRBV4-1; clone_size: many; d_call: -; j_call: TRBJ1-1; cdr3_nt: TGCGCCAGCAGCCAAGTAGAAGTCGCGGCCGCTTTCTTT; cdr3_aa: CASSQVEVAAAFF
v_call: TRBV5-1; clone_size: many; d_call: -; j_call: TRBJ2-3; cdr3_nt: TGCGCCAGCAGCTTGGATGGATCTAGCACAGATACGCAGTATTTT; cdr3_aa: CASSLDGSSTDTQYF
v_call: TRBV12-3/TRBV12-4; clone_size: many; d_call: -; j_call: TRBJ1-1; cdr3_nt: TGTGCCAGCAGTGGAGTGGGGGGCACTGAAGCTTTCTTT; cdr3_aa: CASSGVGGTEAFF
v_call: TRBV12-3/TRBV12-4; clone_size: many; d_call: -; j_call: TRBJ2-7; cdr3_nt: TGTGCCAGCAGCCAGGGGCAGGAGCAGTACTTC; cdr3_aa: CASSQGQEQYF
v_call: TRBV28; clone_size: many; d_call: TRBD1; j_call: TRBJ2-3; cdr3_nt: TGTGCCAGCAGTTCCTCGGTAGACAGGGGGCAAGATACGCAGTATTTT; cdr3_aa: CASSSSVDRGQDTQYF
v_call: TRBV5-1; clone_size: many; d_call: -; j_call: TRBJ1-1; cdr3_nt: TGCGCCAGCAGCTTGGCGGCAGGGGTGGGTGAAGCTTTCTTT; cdr3_aa: CASSLAAGVGEAFF